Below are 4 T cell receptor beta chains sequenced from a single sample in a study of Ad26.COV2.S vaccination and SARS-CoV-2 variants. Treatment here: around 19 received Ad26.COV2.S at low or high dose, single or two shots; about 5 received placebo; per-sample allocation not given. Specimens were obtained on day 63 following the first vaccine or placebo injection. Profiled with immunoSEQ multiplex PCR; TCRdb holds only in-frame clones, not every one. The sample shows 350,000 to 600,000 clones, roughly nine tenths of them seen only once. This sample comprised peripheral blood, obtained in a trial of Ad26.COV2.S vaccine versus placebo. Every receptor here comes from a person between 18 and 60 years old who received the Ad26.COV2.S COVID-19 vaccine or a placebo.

The chain's CDR3 is CASSQSSGLALNNEQFF. CDR3 in DNA: TGCGCCAGCAGTCAATCCTCGGGACTAGCTCTAAACAATGAGCAGTTCTTC. The rearrangement uses TRBV23-1 and TRBJ2-1; 9 bases map to TRBD2. TRBV23-1 is placed among ORFs of uncertain function. CDR3 size: 17 residues. V was pared by 0 bases and J by 5 bases, with 8 bases of the junction left unmatched.

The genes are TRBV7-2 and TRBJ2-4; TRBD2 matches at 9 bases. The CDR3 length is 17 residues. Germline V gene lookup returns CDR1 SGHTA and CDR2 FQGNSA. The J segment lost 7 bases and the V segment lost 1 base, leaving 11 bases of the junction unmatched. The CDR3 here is CASSLEVTGLAKNIQYF. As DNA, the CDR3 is TGTGCCAGCAGCTTAGAGGTGACGGGACTAGCTAAGAACATTCAGTACTTC.

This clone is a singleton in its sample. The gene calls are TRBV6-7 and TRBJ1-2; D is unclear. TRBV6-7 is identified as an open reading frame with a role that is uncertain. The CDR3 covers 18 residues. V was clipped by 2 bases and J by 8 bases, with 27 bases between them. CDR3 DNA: TGTGCCAGCAGTTACCCGCGGGATGAAGGGAGTCCCCTCTGGGGCTACACCTTC. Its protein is CASSYPRDEGSPLWGYTF.

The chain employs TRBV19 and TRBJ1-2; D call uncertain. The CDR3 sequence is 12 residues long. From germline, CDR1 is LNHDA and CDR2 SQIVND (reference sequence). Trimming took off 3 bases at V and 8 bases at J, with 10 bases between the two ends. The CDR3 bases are TGTGCCAGTAGTATGTCCGCGGCGGGCTACACCTTC. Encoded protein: CASSMSAAGYTF.